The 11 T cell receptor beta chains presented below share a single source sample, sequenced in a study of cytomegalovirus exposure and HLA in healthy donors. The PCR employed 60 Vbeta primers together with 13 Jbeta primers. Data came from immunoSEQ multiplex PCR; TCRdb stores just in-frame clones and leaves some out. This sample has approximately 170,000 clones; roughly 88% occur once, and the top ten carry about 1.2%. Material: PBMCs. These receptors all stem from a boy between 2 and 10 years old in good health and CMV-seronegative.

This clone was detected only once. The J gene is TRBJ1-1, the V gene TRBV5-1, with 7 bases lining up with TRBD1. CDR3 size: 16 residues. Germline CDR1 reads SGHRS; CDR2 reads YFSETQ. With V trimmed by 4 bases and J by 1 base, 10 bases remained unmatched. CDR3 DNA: TGCGCCAGCAGCCATCGTCTAGGGGACAGGAACACTGAAGCTTTCTTT. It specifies CASSHRLGDRNTEAFF. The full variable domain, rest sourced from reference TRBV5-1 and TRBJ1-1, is KAGVTQTPRYLIKTRGQQVTLSCSPISGHRSVSWYQQTPGQGLQFLFEYFSETQRNKGNFPGRFSGRQFSNSRSEMNVSTLELGDSALYLCASSHRLGDRNTEAFFGQGTRLTVV.

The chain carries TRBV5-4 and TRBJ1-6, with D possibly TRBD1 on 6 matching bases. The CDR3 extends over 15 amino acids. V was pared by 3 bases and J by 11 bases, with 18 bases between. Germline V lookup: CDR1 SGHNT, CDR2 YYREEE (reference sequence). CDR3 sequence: CASSSGDLSSAPLHF. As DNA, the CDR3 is TGTGCCAGCAGCTCAGGGGATCTCTCTAGTGCACCCCTCCACTTT.

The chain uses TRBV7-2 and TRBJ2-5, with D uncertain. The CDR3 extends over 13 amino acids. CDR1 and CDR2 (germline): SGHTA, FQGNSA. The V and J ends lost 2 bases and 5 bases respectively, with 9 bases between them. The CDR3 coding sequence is TGTGCCAGCAGCTTATACCGTGGCGAGACCCAGTACTTC. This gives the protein CASSLYRGETQYF.

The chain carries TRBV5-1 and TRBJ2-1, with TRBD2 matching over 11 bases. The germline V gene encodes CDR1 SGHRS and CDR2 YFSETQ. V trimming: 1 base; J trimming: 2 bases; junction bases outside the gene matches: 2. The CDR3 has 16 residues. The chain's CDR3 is CASSLLLAGAYNEQFF. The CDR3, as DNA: TGCGCCAGCAGCTTGCTACTAGCGGGGGCCTACAATGAGCAGTTCTTC. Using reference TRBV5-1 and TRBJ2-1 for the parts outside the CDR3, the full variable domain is KAGVTQTPRYLIKTRGQQVTLSCSPISGHRSVSWYQQTPGQGLQFLFEYFSETQRNKGNFPGRFSGRQFSNSRSEMNVSTLELGDSALYLCASSLLLAGAYNEQFFGPGTRLTVL.

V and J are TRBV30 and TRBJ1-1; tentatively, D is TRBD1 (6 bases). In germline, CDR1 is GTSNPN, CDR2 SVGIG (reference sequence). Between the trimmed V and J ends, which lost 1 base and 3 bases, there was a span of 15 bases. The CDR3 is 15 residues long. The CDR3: CAWSAKTAGDTEAFF. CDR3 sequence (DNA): TGTGCCTGGAGTGCCAAAACGGCAGGGGACACTGAAGCTTTCTTT.

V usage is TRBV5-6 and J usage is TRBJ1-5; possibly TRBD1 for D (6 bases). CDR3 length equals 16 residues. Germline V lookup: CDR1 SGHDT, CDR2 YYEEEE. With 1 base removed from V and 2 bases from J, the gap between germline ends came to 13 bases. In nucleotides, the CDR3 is TGTGCCAGCAGCTTGTTCCCAGGGGCCGGCAATCAGCCCCAGCATTTT. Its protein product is CASSLFPGAGNQPQHF.

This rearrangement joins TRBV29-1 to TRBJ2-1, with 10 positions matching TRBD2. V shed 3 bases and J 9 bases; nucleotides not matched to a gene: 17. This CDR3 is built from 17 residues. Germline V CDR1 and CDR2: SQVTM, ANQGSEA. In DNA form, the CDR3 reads TGCAGCGTTGACCTAGCGGGAGAGGCCACCCTGCAGGGTGAGCAGTTCTTC. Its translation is CSVDLAGEATLQGEQFF.

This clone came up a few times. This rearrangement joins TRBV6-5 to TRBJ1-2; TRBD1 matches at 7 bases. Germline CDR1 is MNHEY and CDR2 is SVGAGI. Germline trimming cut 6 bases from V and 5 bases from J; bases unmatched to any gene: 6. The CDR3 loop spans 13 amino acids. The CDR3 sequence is CASRPGQLYGYTF. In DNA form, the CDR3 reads TGTGCCAGCAGGCCGGGACAGCTTTATGGCTACACCTTC.

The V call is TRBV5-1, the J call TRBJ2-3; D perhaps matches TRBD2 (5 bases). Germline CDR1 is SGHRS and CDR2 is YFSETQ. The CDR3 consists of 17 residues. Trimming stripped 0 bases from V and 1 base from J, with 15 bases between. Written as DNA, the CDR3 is TGCGCCAGCAGCTTGGAATTATCGGGGATGGGCACAGATACGCAGTATTTT. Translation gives CASSLELSGMGTDTQYF.

CDR3 sequence: CASSLYTGTGYNEQFF. The CDR3 DNA is TGTGCCAGCAGCTTATATACCGGGACAGGGTACAATGAGCAGTTCTTC. The rearrangement links TRBV7-9 to TRBJ2-1; 9 nucleotides agree with TRBD1. CDR1 is SEHNR, CDR2 FQNEAQ, per germline (reference sequence). This CDR3 is 16 amino acids long. With V trimmed by 2 bases and J by 4 bases, 6 bases remained unmatched.

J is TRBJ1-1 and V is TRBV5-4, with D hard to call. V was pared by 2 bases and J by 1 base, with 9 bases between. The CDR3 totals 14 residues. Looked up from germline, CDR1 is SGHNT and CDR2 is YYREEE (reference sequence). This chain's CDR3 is CASSFLSGNTEAFF. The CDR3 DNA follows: TGTGCCAGCAGCTTCCTTTCGGGGAACACTGAAGCTTTCTTT.